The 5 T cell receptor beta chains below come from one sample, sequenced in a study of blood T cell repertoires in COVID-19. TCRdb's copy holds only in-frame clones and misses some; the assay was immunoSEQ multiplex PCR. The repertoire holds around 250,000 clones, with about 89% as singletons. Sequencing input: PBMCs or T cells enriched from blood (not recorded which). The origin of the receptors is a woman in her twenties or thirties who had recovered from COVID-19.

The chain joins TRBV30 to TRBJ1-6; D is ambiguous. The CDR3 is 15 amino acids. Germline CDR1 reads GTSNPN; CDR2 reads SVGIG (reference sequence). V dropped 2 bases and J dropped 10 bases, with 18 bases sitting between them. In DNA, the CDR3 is TGTGCCTGGAGTCGGATCGAGGTACTATGGTCACCCCTCCACTTT. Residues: CAWSRIEVLWSPLHF. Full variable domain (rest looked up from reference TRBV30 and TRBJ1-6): SQTIHQWPATLVQPVGSPLSLECTVEGTSNPNLYWYRQAAGRGLQLLFYSVGIGQISSEVPQNLSASRPQDRQFILSSKKLLLSDSGFYLCAWSRIEVLWSPLHFGNGTRLTVT.

CDR3 bases: TGTGCCATAACCCCGGGACTAGCGGTCACAGATACGCAGTATTTT. This codes for CAITPGLAVTDTQYF. V usage is TRBV10-3 and J usage is TRBJ2-3, with 11 bases identical to TRBD2. The CDR3 is made up of 15 amino acids. The germline V gene has CDR1 ENHRY and CDR2 SYGVKD. V was pared by 9 bases and J by 2 bases, with 7 bases of the junction left unmatched.

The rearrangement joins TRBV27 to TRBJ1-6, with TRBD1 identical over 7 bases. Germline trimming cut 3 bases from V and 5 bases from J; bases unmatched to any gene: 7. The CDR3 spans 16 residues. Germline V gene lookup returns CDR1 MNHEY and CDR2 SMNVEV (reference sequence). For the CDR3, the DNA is TGTGCCAGCAGTTTGACTACAGGGGTTGATAATTCACCCCTCCACTTT. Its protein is CASSLTTGVDNSPLHF.

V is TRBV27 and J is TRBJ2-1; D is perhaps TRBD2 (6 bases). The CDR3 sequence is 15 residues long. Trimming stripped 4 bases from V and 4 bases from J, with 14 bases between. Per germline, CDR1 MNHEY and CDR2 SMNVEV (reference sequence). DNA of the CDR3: TGTGCCAGCAGTTCGGAGGGGCCCCGATACAATGAGCAGTTCTTC. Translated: CASSSEGPRYNEQFF.

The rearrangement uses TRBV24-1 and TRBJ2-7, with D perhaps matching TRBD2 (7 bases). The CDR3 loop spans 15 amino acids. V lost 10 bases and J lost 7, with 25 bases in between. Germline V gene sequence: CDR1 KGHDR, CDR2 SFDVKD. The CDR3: CATGVRRGALREQYF. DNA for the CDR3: TGTGCCACGGGGGTGAGACGGGGGGCTTTGAGGGAGCAGTACTTC.